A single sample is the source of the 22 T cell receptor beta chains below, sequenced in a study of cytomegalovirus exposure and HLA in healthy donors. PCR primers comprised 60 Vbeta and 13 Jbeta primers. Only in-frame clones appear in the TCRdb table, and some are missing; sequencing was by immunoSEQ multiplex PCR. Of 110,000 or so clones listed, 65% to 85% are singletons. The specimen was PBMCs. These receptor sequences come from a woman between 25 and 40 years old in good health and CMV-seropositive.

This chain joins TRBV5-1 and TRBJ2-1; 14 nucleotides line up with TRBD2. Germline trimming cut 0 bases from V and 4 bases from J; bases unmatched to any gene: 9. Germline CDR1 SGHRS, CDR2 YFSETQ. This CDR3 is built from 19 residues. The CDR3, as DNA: TGCGCCAGCAGCTTGGAGGGGACTAGCGGGGGCGGGGCGTACAATGAGCAGTTCTTC. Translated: CASSLEGTSGGGAYNEQFF.

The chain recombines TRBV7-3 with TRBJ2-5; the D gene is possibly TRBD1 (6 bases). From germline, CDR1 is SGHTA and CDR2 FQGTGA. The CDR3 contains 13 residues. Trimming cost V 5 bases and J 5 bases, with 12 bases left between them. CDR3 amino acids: CASSAGVRETQYF. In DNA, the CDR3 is TGTGCCAGCAGCGCAGGGGTCCGGGAGACCCAGTACTTC.

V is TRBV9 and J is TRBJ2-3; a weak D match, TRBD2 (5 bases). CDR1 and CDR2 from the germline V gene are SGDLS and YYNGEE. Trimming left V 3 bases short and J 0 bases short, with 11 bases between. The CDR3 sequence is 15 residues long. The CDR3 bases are TGTGCCAGCAGCGCCCCGCGGGCCAGCACAGATACGCAGTATTTT. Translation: CASSAPRASTDTQYF. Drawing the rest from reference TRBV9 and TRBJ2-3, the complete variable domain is DSGVTQTPKHLITATGQRVTLRCSPRSGDLSVYWYQQSLDQGLQFLIQYYNGEERAKGNILERFSAQQFPDLHSELNLSSLELGDSALYFCASSAPRASTDTQYFGPGTRLTVL.

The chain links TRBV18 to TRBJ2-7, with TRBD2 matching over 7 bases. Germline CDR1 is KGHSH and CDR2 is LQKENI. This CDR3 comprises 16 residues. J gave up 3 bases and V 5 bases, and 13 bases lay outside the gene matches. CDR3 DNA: TGTGCCAGCTCATATACCACGGCGGGGGAGATCTACGAGCAGTACTTC. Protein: CASSYTTAGEIYEQYF. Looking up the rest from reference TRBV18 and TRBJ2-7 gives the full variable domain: NAGVMQNPRHLVRRRGQEARLRCSPMKGHSHVYWYRQLPEEGLKFMVYLQKENIIDESGMPKERFSAEFPKEGPSILRIQQVVRGDSAAYFCASSYTTAGEIYEQYFGPGTRLTVT.

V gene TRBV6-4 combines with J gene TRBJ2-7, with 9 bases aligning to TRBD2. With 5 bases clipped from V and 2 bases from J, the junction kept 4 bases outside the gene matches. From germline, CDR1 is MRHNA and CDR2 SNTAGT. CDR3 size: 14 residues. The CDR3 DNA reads TGTGCCAGCAGTCCGAGCGGGGGGACCTACGAGCAGTACTTC. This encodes CASSPSGGTYEQYF.

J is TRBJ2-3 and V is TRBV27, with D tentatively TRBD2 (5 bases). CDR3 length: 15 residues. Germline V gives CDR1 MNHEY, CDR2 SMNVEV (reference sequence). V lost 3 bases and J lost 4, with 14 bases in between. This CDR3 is CASSFSPGGSDTQYF. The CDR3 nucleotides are TGTGCCAGCAGTTTTTCGCCCGGAGGCTCAGATACGCAGTATTTT.

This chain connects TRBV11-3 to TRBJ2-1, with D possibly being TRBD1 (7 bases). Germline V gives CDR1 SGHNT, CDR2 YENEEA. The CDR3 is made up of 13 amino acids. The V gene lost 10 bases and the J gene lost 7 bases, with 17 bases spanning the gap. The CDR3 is CATHFPGGNEQFF. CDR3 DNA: TGTGCCACCCACTTCCCAGGGGGGAATGAGCAGTTCTTC.

In nucleotides, the CDR3 is TGTGCCTGGAGTGAACAGGGGGACGAGCAGTACTTC. Translated: CAWSEQGDEQYF. The chain joins TRBV30 to TRBJ2-7; 8 nucleotides align to TRBD1. V trimming: 1 base; J trimming: 5 bases; junction bases outside the gene matches: 1. CDR3 length equals 12 residues. CDR1 and CDR2 from the germline V gene are GTSNPN and SVGIG (reference sequence). Combining the CDR3 with reference TRBV30 and TRBJ2-7 gives the whole variable domain SQTIHQWPATLVQPVGSPLSLECTVEGTSNPNLYWYRQAAGRGLQLLFYSVGIGQISSEVPQNLSASRPQDRQFILSSKKLLLSDSGFYLCAWSEQGDEQYFGPGTRLTVT.

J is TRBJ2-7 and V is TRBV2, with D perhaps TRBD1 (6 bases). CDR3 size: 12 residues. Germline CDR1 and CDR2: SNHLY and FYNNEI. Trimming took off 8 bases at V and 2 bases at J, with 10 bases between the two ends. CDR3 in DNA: TGTGCCAGCGGACAGCCACCCTACGAGCAGTACTTC. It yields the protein CASGQPPYEQYF.

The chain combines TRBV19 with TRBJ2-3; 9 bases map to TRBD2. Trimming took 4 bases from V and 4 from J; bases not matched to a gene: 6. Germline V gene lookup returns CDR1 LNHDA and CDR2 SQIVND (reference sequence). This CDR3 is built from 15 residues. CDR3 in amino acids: CASSKAGGPPDTQYF. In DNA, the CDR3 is TGTGCCAGTAGTAAGGCGGGAGGGCCTCCAGATACGCAGTATTTT.

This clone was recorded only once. The DNA of the CDR3 is TGTGCCAGCAATTGGCAGAAGAACACTGAAGCTTTCTTT. The encoded protein is CASNWQKNTEAFF. The chain joins TRBV6-5 to TRBJ1-1; D unclear. Germline loops: CDR1 MNHEY, CDR2 SVGAGI. Between the trimmed V and J ends, which lost 7 bases and 1 base, there was a span of 10 bases. There are 13 residues in the CDR3.

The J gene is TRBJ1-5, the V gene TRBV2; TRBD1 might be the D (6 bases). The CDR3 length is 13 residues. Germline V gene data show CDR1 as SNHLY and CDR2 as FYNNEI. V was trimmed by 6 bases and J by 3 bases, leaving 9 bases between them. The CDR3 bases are TGTGCCAGCAGGGACAGCCACAATCAGCCCCAGCATTTT. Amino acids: CASRDSHNQPQHF.

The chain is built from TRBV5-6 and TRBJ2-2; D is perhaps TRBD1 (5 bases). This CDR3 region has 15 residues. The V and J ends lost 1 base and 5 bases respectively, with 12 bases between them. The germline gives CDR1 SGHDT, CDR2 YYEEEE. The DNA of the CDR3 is TGTGCCAGCAGCTTGACAGGCCACGGTACCGGGGAGCTGTTTTTT. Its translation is CASSLTGHGTGELFF.

CDR3 sequence reads: CATSRDTIYEQYF. The CDR3 nucleotides are TGTGCCACCAGCAGGGACACTATTTACGAGCAGTACTTC. The genes are TRBV15 and TRBJ2-7; D possibly corresponds to TRBD1 (5 bases). The CDR3 totals 13 residues. The germline V gene encodes CDR1 LNHNV and CDR2 YYDKDF (reference sequence). The V end was cut by 3 bases, the J end by 4 bases, with 10 bases between.

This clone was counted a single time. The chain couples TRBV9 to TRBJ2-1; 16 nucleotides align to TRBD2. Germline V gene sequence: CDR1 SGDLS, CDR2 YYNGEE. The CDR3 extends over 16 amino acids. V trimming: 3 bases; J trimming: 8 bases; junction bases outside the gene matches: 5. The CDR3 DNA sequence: TGTGCCAGCAGCGCGGTGGGACTAGCGGGAGGGCATGAGCAGTTCTTC. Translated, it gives CASSAVGLAGGHEQFF. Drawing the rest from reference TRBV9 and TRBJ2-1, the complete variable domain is DSGVTQTPKHLITATGQRVTLRCSPRSGDLSVYWYQQSLDQGLQFLIQYYNGEERAKGNILERFSAQQFPDLHSELNLSSLELGDSALYFCASSAVGLAGGHEQFFGPGTRLTVL.

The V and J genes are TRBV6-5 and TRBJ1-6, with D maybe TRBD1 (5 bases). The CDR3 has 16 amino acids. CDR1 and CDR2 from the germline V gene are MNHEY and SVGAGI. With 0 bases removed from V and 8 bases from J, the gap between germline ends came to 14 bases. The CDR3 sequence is CASSYSVAGSDSPLHF. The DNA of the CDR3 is TGTGCCAGCAGTTACTCGGTGGCAGGGTCGGATTCACCCCTCCACTTT.

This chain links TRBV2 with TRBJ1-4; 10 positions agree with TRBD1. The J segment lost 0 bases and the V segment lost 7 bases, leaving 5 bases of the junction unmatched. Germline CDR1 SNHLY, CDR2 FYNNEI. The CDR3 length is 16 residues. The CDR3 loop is CASTRDRGTTNEKLFF. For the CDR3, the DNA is TGTGCCAGCACTAGGGACAGGGGAACAACTAATGAAAAACTGTTTTTT.

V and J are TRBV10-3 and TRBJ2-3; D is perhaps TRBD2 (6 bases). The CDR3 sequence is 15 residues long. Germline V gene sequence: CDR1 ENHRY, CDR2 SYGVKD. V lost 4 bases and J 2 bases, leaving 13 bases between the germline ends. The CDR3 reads CAISGRDGHTDTQYF. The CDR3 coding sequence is TGTGCCATCAGTGGGCGGGACGGGCACACAGATACGCAGTATTTT.

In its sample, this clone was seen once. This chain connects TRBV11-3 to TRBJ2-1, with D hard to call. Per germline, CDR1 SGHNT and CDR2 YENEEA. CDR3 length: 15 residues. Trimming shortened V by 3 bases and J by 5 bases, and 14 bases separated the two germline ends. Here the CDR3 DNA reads TGTGCCAGCAGCTTGGGCGTAGTATCAAACAATGAGCAGTTCTTC. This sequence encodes CASSLGVVSNNEQFF.

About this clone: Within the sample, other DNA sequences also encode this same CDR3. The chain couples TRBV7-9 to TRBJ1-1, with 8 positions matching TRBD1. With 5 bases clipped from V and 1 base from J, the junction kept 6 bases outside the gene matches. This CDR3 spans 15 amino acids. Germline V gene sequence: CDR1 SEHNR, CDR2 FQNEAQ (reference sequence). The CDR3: CASSPGQGGNTEAFF. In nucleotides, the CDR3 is TGTGCCAGCAGCCCTGGACAGGGTGGGAACACTGAAGCTTTCTTT.

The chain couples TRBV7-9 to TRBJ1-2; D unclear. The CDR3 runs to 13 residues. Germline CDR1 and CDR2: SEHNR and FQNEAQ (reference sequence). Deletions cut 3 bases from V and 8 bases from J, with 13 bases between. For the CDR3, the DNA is TGTGCCAGCAGCTTCTTGGTGAGAGAGGGCTACACCTTC. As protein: CASSFLVREGYTF.

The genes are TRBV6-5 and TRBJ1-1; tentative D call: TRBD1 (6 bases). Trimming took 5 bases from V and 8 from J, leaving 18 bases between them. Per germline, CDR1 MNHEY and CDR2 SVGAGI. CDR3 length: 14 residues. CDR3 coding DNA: TGTGCCAGCAGTGATGAGGGGGTCCCGGAGGAAGCTTTCTTT. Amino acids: CASSDEGVPEEAFF.